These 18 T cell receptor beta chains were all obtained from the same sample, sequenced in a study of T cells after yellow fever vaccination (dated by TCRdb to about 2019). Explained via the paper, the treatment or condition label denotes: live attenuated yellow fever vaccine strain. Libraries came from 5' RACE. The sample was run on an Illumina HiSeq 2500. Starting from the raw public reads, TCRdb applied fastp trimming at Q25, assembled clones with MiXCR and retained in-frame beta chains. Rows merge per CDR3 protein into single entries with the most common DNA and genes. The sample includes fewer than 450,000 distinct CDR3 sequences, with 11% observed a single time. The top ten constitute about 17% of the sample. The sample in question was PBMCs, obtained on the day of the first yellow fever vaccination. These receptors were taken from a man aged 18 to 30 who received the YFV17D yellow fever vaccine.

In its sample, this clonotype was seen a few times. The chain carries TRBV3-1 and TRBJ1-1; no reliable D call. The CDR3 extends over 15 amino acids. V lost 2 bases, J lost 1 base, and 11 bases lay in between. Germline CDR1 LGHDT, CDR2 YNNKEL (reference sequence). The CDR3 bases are TGTGCCAGCAGCCAATTCTATGGTTCGAACACTGAAGCTTTCTTT. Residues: CASSQFYGSNTEAFF.

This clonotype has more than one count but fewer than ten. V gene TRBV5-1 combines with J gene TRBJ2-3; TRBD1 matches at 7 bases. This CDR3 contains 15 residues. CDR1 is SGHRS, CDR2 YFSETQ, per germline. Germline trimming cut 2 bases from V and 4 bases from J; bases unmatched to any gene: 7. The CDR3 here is CASSFAGGVADTQYF. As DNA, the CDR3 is TGCGCCAGCAGCTTTGCAGGGGGAGTGGCAGATACGCAGTATTTT.

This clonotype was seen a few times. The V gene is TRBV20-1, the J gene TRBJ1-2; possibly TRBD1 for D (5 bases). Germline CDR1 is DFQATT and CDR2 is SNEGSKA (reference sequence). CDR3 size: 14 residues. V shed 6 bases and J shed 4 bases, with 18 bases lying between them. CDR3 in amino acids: CSATRGGDLYGYTF. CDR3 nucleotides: TGCAGTGCAACAAGGGGAGGGGACCTCTATGGCTACACCTTC.

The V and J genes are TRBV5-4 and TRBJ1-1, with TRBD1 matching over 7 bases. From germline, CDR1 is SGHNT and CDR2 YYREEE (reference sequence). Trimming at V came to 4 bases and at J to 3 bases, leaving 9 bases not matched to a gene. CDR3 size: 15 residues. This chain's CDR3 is CASSGTGAGDTEAFF. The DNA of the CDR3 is TGTGCCAGCAGCGGCACAGGGGCGGGGGACACTGAAGCTTTCTTT.

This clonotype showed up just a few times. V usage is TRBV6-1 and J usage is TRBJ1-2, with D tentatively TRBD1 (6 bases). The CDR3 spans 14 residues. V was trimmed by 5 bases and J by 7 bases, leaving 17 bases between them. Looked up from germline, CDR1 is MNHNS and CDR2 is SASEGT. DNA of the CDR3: TGTGCCAGCAGTCCGAACGGGTACAGGGTTGGCTACACCTTC. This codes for CASSPNGYRVGYTF.

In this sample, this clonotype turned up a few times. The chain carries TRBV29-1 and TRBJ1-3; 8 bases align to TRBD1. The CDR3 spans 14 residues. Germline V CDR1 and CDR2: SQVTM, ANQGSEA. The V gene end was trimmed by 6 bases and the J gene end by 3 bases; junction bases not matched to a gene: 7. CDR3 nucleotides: TGCAGCGTCGTACAGGGGGAAATTGGAAACACCATATATTTT. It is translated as CSVVQGEIGNTIYF.

This CDR3 is CASSEPRTGDTEAFF. The CDR3 nucleotides are TGTGCCAGCAGTGAACCCAGGACAGGAGACACTGAAGCTTTCTTT. This chain joins TRBV25-1 and TRBJ1-1; 7 bases match TRBD1. The CDR3 has 15 amino acids. Germline assignment: CDR1 MGHDK and CDR2 SYGVNS. V lost 2 bases, J lost 3 bases, and 6 bases stayed unmatched. The full variable domain, in which reference TRBV25-1 and TRBJ1-1 provide the parts outside the CDR3, is EADIYQTPRYLVIGTGKKITLECSQTMGHDKMYWYQQDPGMELHLIHYSYGVNSTEKGDLSSESTVSRIRTEHFPLTLESARPSHTSQYLCASSEPRTGDTEAFFGQGTRLTVV.

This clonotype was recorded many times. The CDR3 DNA is TGCGCCAGCAGCTTTACCGGGTCCTACAATGAGCAGTTCTTC. Translation: CASSFTGSYNEQFF. The chain uses TRBV5-1 and TRBJ2-1; the D is unclear. Germline V gives CDR1 SGHRS, CDR2 YFSETQ. The V end lost 2 bases, the J end lost 1 base, and 7 bases lay between the germline ends. The CDR3 covers 14 residues.

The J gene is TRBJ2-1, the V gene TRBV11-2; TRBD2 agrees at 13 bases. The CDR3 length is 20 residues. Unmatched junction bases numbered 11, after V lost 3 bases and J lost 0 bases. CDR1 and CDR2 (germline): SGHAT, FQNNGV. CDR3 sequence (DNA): TGTGCCAGCAGCTTCCCGAGTGGACTAGCGGGGGTGAGCTCCTACAATGAGCAGTTCTTC. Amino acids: CASSFPSGLAGVSSYNEQFF. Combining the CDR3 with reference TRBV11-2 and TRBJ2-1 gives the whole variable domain EAGVAQSPRYKIIEKRQSVAFWCNPISGHATLYWYQQILGQGPKLLIQFQNNGVVDDSQLPKDRFSAERLKGVDSTLKIQPAKLEDSAVYLCASSFPSGLAGVSSYNEQFFGPGTRLTVL.

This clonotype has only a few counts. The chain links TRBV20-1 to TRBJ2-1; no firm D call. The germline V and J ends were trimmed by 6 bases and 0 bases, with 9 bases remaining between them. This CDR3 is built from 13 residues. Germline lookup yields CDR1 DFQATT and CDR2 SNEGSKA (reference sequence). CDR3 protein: CSARASSYNEQFF. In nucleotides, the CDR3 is TGCAGTGCCCGAGCTAGCTCCTACAATGAGCAGTTCTTC.

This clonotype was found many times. CDR3 loop: CASSIKVGNTEAFF. CDR3 bases: TGTGCCAGCAGTATTAAGGTGGGGAACACTGAAGCTTTCTTT. The chain has TRBV7-2 and TRBJ1-1; no reliable D call. The CDR3 loop spans 14 amino acids. V was clipped by 6 bases and J by 1 base, with 12 bases between them. Germline CDR1 and CDR2: SGHTA and FQGNSA.

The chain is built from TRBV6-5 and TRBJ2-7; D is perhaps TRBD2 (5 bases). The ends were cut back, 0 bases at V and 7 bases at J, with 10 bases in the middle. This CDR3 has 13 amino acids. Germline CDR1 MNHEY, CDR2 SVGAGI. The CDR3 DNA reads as TGTGCCAGCAGTTACTCAGAGGGCCGGGAGCAGTACTTC. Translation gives CASSYSEGREQYF.

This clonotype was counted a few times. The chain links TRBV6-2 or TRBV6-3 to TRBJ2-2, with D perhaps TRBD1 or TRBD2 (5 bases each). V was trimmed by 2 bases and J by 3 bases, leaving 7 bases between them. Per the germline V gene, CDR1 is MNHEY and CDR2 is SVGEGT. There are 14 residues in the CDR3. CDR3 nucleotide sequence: TGTGCCAGCAGTTACCGGGACCACACCGGGGAGCTGTTTTTT. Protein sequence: CASSYRDHTGELFF.

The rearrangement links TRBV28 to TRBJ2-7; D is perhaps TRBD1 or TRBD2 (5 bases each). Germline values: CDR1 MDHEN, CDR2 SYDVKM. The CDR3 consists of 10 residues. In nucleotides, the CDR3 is TGTCCCCGGGACCCGAGGGAGCAGTACGTC. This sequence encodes CPRDPREQYV.

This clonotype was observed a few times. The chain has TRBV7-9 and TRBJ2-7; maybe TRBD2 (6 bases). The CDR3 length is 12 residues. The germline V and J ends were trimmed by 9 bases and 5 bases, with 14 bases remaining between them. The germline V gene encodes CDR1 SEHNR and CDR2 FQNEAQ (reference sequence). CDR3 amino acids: CASSDGGNEQYF. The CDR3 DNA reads TGTGCCAGTTCGGATGGGGGGAACGAGCAGTACTTC.

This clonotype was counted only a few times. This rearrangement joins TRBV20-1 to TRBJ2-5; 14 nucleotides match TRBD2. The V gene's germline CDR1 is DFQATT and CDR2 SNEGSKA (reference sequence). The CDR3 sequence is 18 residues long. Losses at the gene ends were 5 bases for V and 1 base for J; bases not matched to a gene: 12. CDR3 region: CSAWRTSGGPRAQETQYF. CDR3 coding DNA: TGCAGTGCTTGGAGGACTAGCGGGGGGCCGAGGGCCCAAGAGACCCAGTACTTC.

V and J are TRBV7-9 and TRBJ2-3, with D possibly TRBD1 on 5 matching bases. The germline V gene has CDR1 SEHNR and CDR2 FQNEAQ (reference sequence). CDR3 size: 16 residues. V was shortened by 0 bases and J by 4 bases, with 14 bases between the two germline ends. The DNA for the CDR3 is TGTGCCAGCAGCTTAGCGTTGACAGAACAGTCAGATACGCAGTATTTT. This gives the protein CASSLALTEQSDTQYF. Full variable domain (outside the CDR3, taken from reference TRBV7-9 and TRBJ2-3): DTGVSQNPRHKITKRGQNVTFRCDPISEHNRLYWYRQTLGQGPEFLTYFQNEAQLEKSRLLSDRFSAERPKGSFSTLEIQRTEQGDSAMYLCASSLALTEQSDTQYFGPGTRLTVL.

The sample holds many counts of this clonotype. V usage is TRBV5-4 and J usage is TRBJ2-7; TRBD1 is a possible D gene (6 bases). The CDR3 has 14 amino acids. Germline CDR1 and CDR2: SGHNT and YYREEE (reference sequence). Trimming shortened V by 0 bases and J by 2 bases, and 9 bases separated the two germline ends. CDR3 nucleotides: TGTGCCAGCAGCTTGGGGGACATCCCCTACGAGCAGTACTTC. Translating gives CASSLGDIPYEQYF.